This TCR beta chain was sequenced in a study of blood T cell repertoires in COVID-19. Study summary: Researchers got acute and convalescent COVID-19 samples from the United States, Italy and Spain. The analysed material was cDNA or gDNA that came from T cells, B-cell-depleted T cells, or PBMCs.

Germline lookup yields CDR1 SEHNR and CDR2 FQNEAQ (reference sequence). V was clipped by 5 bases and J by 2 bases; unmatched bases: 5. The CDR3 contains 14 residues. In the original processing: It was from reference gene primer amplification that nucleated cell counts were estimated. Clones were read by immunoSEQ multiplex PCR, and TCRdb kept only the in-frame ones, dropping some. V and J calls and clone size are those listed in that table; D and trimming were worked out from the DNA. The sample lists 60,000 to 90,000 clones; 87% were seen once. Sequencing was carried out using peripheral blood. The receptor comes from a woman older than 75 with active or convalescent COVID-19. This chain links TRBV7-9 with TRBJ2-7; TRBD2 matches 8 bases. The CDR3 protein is CASSREGGPYEQYF. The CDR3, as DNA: TGTGCCAGCAGCCGGGAGGGGGGGCCCTACGAGCAGTACTTC. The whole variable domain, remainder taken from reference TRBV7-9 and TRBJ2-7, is DTGVSQNPRHKITKRGQNVTFRCDPISEHNRLYWYRQTLGQGPEFLTYFQNEAQLEKSRLLSDRFSAERPKGSFSTLEIQRTEQGDSAMYLCASSREGGPYEQYFGPGTRLTVT.